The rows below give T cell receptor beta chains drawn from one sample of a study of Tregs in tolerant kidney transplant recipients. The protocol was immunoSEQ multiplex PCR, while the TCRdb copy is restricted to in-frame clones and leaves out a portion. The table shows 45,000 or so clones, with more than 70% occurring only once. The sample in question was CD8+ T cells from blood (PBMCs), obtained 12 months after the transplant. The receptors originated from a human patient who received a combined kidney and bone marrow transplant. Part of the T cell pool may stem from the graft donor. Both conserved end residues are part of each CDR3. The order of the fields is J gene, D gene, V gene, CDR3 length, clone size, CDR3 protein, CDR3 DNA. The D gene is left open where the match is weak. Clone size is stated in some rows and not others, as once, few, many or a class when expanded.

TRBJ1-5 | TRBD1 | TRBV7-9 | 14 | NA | CASSRQGSNQPQHF | TGTGCCAGCAGCCGACAGGGCAGCAATCAGCCCCAGCATTTT
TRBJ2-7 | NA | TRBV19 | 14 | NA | CASSTWLASIEQYF | TGTGCCAGTAGTACCTGGTTAGCGTCGATCGAGCAGTACTTC
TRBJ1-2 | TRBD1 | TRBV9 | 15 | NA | CASSAPHGQVYGYTF | TGTGCCAGCAGCGCCCCACACGGACAGGTCTATGGCTACACCTTC
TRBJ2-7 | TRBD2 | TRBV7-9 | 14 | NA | CASSLATSGYEQYF | TGTGCCAGCAGCTTAGCCACTAGCGGGTACGAGCAGTACTTC
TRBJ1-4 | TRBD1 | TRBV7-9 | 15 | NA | CASSFLGQGFEKLFF | TGTGCCAGCAGCTTCTTAGGACAGGGATTTGAAAAACTGTTTTTT
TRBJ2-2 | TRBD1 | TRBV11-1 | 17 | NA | CASSFWTGLGLPGELFF | TGTGCCAGCAGCTTCTGGACAGGGCTAGGGCTTCCCGGGGAGCTGTTTTTT
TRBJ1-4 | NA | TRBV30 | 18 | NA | CAWSVRPPTASTNEKLFF | TGTGCCTGGAGTGTGCGGCCCCCAACTGCCTCAACTAATGAAAAACTGTTTTTT
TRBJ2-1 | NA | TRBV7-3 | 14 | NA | CASSLYGSTNEQFF | TGTGCCAGCAGCTTATACGGGAGTACCAATGAGCAGTTCTTC
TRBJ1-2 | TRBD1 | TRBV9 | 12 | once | CASSGQGGGYTF | TGTGCCAGCAGCGGACAGGGGGGAGGCTACACCTTC
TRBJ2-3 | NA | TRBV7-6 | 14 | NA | CASSFGGITDTQYF | TGTGCCAGCAGCTTTGGGGGGATCACAGATACGCAGTATTTT
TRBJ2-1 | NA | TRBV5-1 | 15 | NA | CASSLAGQWSNEQFF | TGCGCCAGCAGCTTGGCCGGACAATGGAGCAATGAGCAGTTCTTC
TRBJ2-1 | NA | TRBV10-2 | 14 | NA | CASSESPGENEQFF | TGCGCCAGCAGTGAGTCTCCAGGGGAGAATGAGCAGTTCTTC
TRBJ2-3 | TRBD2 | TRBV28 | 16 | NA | CASSPVLAEFPDTQYF | TGTGCCAGCAGTCCCGTTCTAGCGGAGTTCCCGGATACGCAGTATTTT
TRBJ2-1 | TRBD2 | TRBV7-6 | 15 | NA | CASSMSGGAYNEQFF | TGTGCCAGCAGCATGAGCGGGGGGGCCTACAATGAGCAGTTCTTC
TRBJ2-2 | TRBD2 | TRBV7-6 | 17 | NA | CASSLHSSGGAIGELFF | TGTGCCAGCAGCTTACACTCTAGCGGGGGGGCCATCGGGGAGCTGTTTTTT
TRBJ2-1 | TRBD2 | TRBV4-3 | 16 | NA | CASSQDLLAGYNEQFF | TGCGCCAGCAGCCAAGACTTACTAGCGGGATACAATGAGCAGTTCTTC
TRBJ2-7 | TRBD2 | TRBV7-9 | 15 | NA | CASRSTSGSPYEQYF | TGTGCCAGCAGATCTACTAGCGGGAGCCCCTACGAGCAGTACTTC
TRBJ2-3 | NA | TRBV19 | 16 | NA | CASSLGSSRSTDTQYF | TGTGCCAGTAGCCTCGGGAGTTCGCGTAGCACAGATACGCAGTATTTT
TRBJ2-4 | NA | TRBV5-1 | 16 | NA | CASSLESGLAKNIQYF | TGCGCCAGCAGCTTGGAGTCAGGATTAGCCAAAAACATTCAGTACTTC
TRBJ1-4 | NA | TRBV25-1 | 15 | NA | CASSEWAGIDEKLFF | TGTGCCAGCAGTGAATGGGCAGGAATAGATGAAAAACTGTTTTTT
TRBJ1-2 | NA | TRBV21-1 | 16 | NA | CASSREGSPGSYGYTF | TGTGCCAGCAGCAGGGAAGGGAGTCCGGGGAGCTATGGCTACACCTTC
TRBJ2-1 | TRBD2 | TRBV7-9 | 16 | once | CASSYGLAGVNNEQFF | TGTGCCAGCAGCTACGGACTAGCGGGGGTAAACAATGAGCAGTTCTTC
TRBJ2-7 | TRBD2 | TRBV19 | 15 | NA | CASSRTSGATYEQYF | TGTGCCAGTAGTAGGACTAGCGGGGCTACCTACGAGCAGTACTTC
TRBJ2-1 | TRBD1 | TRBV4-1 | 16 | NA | CASSQEGQGAYNEQFF | TGCGCCAGCAGCCAAGAAGGACAGGGTGCGTACAATGAGCAGTTCTTC
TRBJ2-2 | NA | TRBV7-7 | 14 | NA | CASSLHRYTGELFF | TGTGCCAGCAGCTTACACAGATACACCGGGGAGCTGTTTTTT
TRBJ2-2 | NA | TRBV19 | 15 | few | CASSIFQGRTGELFF | TGTGCCAGTAGTATTTTCCAGGGAAGGACCGGGGAGCTGTTTTTT
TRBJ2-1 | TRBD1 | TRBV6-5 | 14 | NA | CASSTGGPYNEQFF | TGTGCCAGCAGCACAGGGGGACCCTACAATGAGCAGTTCTTC
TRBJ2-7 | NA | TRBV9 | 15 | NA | CASSVAGGPGYEQYF | TGTGCCAGCAGCGTAGCCGGGGGGCCTGGGTACGAGCAGTACTTC
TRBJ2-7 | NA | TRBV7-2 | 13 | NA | CASSLADRYEQYF | TGTGCCAGCAGCTTAGCCGACAGGTACGAGCAGTACTTC
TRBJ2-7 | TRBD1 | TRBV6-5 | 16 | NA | CASSSTGTGAAYEQYF | TGTGCCAGCAGTTCGACCGGGACAGGGGCGGCCTACGAGCAGTACTTC
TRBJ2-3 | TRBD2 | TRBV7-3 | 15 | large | CASSRLAYGTDTQYF | TGTGCCAGCAGCCGACTAGCGTATGGCACAGATACGCAGTATTTT